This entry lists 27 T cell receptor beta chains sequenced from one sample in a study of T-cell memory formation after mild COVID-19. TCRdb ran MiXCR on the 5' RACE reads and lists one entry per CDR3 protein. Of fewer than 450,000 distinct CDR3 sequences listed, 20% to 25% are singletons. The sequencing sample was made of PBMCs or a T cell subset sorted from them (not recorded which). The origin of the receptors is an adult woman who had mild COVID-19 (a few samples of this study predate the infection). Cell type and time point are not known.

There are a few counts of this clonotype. The CDR3 DNA is TGTGCCAGCAGTTACCCTAACTATGGCTACACCTTC. It specifies CASSYPNYGYTF. V usage is TRBV6-2 or TRBV6-3 and J usage is TRBJ1-2; D gene ambiguous. Germline lookup yields CDR1 MNHEY and CDR2 SVGEGT. V lost 2 bases, J lost 0 bases, and 1 base lay in between. The CDR3 runs to 12 residues.

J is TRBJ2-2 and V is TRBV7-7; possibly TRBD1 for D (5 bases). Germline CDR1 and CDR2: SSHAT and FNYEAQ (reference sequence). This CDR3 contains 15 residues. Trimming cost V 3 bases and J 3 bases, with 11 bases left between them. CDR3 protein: CASSFLGADTGELFF. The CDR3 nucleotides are TGTGCCAGCAGCTTTCTTGGGGCTGACACCGGGGAGCTGTTTTTT.

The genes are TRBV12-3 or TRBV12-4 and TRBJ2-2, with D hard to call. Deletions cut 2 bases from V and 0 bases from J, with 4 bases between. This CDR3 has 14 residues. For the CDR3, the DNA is TGTGCCAGCAGTTTACAGCCGAACACCGGGGAGCTGTTTTTT. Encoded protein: CASSLQPNTGELFF.

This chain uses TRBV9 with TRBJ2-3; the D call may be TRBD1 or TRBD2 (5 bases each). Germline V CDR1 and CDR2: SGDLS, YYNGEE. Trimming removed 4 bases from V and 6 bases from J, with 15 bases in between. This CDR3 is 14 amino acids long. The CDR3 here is CASSPRGEADTQYF. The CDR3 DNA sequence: TGTGCCAGCAGCCCGAGGGGAGAGGCTGATACGCAGTATTTT. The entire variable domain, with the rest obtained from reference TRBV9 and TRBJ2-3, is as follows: DSGVTQTPKHLITATGQRVTLRCSPRSGDLSVYWYQQSLDQGLQFLIQYYNGEERAKGNILERFSAQQFPDLHSELNLSSLELGDSALYFCASSPRGEADTQYFGPGTRLTVL.

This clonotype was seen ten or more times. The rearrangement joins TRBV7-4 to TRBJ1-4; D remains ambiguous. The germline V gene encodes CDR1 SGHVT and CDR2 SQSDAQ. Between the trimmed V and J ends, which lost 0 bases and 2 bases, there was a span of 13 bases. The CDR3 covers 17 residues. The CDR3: CASSLARPSGTNEKLFF. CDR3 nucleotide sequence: TGTGCCAGCAGCTTAGCGCGCCCGTCCGGGACTAATGAAAAACTGTTTTTT.

This CDR3 reads CASSDSGRPYNEQFF. The CDR3 DNA reads TGTGCCAGCAGTGATAGCGGGAGGCCCTACAATGAGCAGTTCTTC. The V and J genes are TRBV12-3 or TRBV12-4 and TRBJ2-1; 10 bases map to TRBD2. CDR3 length: 15 amino acids. With V trimmed by 5 bases and J by 2 bases, 3 bases remained unmatched.

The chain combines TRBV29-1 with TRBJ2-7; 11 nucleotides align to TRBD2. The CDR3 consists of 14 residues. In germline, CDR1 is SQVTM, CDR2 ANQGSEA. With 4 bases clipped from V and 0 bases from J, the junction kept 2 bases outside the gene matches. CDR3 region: CSVGGLADSYEQYF. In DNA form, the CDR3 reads TGCAGCGTTGGGGGACTAGCGGACTCCTACGAGCAGTACTTC.

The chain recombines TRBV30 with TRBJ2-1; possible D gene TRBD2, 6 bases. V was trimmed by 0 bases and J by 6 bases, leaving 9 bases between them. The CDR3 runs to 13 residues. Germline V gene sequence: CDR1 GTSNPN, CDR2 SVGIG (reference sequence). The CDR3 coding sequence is TGTGCCTGGAGTGTCGGAGGGGTCAATGAGCAGTTCTTC. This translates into CAWSVGGVNEQFF. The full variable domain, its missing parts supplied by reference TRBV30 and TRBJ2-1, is SQTIHQWPATLVQPVGSPLSLECTVEGTSNPNLYWYRQAAGRGLQLLFYSVGIGQISSEVPQNLSASRPQDRQFILSSKKLLLSDSGFYLCAWSVGGVNEQFFGPGTRLTVL.

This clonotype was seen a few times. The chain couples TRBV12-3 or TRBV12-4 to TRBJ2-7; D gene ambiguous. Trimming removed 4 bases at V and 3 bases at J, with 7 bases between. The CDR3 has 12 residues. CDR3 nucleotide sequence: TGTGCCAGCAGTTACTATAGCTACGAGCAGTACTTC. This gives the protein CASSYYSYEQYF.

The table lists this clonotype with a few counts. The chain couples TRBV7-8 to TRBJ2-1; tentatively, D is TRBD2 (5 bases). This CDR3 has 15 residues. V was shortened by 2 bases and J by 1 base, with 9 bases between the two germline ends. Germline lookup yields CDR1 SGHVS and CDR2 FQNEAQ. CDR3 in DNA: TGTGCCAGCAGCTTAACGAGGGTTTCCTACAATGAGCAGTTCTTC. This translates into CASSLTRVSYNEQFF. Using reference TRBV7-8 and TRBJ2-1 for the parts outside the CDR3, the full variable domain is GAGVSQSPRYKVAKRGQDVALRCDPISGHVSLFWYQQALGQGPEFLTYFQNEAQLDKSGLPSDRFFAERPEGSVSTLKIQRTQQEDSAVYLCASSLTRVSYNEQFFGPGTRLTVL.

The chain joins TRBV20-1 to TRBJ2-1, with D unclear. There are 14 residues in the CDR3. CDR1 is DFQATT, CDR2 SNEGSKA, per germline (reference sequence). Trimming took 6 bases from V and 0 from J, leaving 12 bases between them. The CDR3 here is CSAGMGSSYNEQFF. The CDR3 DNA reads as TGCAGTGCGGGTATGGGGTCCTCCTACAATGAGCAGTTCTTC.

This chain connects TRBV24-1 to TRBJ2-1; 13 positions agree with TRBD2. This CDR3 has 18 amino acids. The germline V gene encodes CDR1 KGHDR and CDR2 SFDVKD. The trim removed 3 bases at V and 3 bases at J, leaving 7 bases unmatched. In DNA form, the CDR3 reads TGTGCCACCAGTGATCCCTGGACTAGCGGGAGAGACTACAATGAGCAGTTCTTC. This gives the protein CATSDPWTSGRDYNEQFF.

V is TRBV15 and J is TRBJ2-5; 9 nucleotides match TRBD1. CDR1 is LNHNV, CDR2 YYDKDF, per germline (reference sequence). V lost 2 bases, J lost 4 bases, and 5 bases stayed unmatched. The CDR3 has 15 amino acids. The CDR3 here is CATSRTTGGLETQYF. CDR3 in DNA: TGTGCCACCAGCAGAACTACAGGGGGCTTAGAGACCCAGTACTTC.

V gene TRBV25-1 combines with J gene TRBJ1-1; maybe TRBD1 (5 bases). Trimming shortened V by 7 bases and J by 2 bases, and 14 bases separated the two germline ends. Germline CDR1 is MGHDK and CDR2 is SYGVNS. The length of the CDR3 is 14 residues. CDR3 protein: CASIWGDGNTEAFF. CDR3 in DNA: TGTGCCAGCATCTGGGGGGACGGTAACACTGAAGCTTTCTTT.

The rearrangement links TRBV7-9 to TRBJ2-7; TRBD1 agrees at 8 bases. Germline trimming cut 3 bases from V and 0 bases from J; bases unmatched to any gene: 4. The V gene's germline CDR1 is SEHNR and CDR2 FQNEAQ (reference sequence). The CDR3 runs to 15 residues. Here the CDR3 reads CASSLWTGLSYEQYF. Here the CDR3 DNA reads TGTGCCAGCAGCTTGTGGACAGGGCTCTCCTACGAGCAGTACTTC.

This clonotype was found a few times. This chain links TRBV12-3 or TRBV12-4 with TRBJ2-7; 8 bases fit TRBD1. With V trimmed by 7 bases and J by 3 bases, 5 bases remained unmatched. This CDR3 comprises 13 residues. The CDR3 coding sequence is TGTGCCAGCACCCTTGACAGGGGCTACGAGCAGTACTTC. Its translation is CASTLDRGYEQYF.

DNA for the CDR3: TGTGCCAGCAGCTTCGTAGCGGGGGGACCTTACAATGAGCAGTTCTTC. Amino acids: CASSFVAGGPYNEQFF. This rearrangement joins TRBV11-2 to TRBJ2-1; TRBD2 agrees at 10 bases. Trimming removed 3 bases from V and 4 bases from J; junction bases left unmatched: 6. CDR1 is SGHAT, CDR2 FQNNGV, per germline. The CDR3 length is 16 residues. Supplemented by reference TRBV11-2 and TRBJ2-1, the full variable domain reads EAGVAQSPRYKIIEKRQSVAFWCNPISGHATLYWYQQILGQGPKLLIQFQNNGVVDDSQLPKDRFSAERLKGVDSTLKIQPAKLEDSAVYLCASSFVAGGPYNEQFFGPGTRLTVL.

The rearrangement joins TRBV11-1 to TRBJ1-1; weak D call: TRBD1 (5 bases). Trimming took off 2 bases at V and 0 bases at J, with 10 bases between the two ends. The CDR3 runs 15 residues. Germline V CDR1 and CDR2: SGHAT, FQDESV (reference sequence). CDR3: CASSLIPGLNTEAFF. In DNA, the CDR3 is TGTGCCAGCAGCTTAATTCCGGGACTGAACACTGAAGCTTTCTTT.

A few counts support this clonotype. Here the CDR3 DNA reads TGTGCCAGCAGTCCCTCGCGGCGGACGAACACTGAAGCTTTCTTT. This gives the protein CASSPSRRTNTEAFF. The chain joins TRBV12-3 or TRBV12-4 to TRBJ1-1; no definite D call. Trimming cost V 5 bases and J 1 base, with 14 bases left between them. The CDR3 consists of 15 residues.

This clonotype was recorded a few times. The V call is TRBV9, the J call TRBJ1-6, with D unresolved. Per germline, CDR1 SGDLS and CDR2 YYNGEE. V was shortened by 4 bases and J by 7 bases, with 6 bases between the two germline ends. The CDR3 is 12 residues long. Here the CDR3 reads CASSTANSPLHF. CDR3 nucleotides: TGTGCCAGCAGCACGGCCAATTCACCCCTCCACTTT. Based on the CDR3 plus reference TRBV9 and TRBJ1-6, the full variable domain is DSGVTQTPKHLITATGQRVTLRCSPRSGDLSVYWYQQSLDQGLQFLIQYYNGEERAKGNILERFSAQQFPDLHSELNLSSLELGDSALYFCASSTANSPLHFGNGTRLTVT.

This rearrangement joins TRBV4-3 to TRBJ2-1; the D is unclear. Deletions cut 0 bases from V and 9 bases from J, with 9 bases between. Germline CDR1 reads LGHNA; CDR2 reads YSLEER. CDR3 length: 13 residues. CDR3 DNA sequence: TGCGCCAGCAGCCAAGATCTAGGGTCTGAGCAGTTCTTC. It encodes CASSQDLGSEQFF.

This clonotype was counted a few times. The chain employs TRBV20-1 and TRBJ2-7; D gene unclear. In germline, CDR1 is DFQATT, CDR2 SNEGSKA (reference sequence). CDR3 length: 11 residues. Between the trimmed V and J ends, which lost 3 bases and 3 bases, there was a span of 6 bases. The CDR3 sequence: CSARDHYEQYF. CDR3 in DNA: TGCAGTGCTAGGGACCACTACGAGCAGTACTTC.

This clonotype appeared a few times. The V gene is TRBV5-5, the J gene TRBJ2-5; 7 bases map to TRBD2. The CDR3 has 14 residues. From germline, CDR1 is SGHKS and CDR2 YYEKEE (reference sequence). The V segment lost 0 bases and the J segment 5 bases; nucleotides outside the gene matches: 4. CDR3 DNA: TGTGCCAGCAGCTTGGAGGGGCGGGGGGAGACCCAGTACTTC. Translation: CASSLEGRGETQYF.

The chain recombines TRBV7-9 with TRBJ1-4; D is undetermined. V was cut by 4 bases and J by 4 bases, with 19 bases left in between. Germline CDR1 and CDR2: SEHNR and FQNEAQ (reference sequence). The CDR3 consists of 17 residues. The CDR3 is CASSSSHGGKINEKLFF. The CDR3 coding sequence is TGTGCCAGCAGCTCATCCCACGGAGGAAAGATTAATGAAAAACTGTTTTTT.

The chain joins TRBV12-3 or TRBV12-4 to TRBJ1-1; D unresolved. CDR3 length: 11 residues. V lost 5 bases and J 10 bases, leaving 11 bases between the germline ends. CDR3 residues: CASSEGGRAFF. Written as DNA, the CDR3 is TGTGCCAGCAGTGAAGGAGGACGAGCTTTCTTT.

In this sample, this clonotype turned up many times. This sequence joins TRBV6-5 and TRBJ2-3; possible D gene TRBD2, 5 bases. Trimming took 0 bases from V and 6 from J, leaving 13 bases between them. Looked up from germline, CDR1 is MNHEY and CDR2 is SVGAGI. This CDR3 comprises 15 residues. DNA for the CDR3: TGTGCCAGCAGTTACTCGACCGGGGATGGGGATACGCAGTATTTT. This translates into CASSYSTGDGDTQYF.

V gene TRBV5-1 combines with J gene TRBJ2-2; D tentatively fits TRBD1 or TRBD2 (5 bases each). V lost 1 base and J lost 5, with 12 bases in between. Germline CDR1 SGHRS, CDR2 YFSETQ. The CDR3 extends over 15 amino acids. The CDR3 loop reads CASSLFAGTTGELFF. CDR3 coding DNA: TGCGCCAGCAGCTTGTTTGCAGGGACGACCGGGGAGCTGTTTTTT.